What follows are 32 T cell receptor beta chains derived from one specimen sequenced in a study of response to subunit inactivated influenza vaccine. TCRdb reprocessed the RT-PCR reads via MiXCR and lists one record per CDR3 protein. The data show around 480,000 distinct CDR3 sequences, roughly 9.8% seen once. The sample here was PBMCs from blood, taken 40 to 50 days after vaccination. These receptors were taken from a man in his fifties or sixties who received an inactivated influenza vaccine.

The CDR3 nucleotides read TGTGCCAGCAGCTTGGCTCAGGGGTGGGAGACCCAGTACTTC. This encodes CASSLAQGWETQYF. V is TRBV5-6 and J is TRBJ2-5; D is perhaps TRBD1 (6 bases). Germline V lookup: CDR1 SGHDT, CDR2 YYEEEE. Trimming shortened V by 0 bases and J by 5 bases, and 11 bases separated the two germline ends. The CDR3 is 14 residues long.

The gene calls are TRBV10-3 and TRBJ2-2; possibly TRBD1 for D (5 bases). CDR1 is ENHRY, CDR2 SYGVKD, per germline. Trimming pared 8 bases from V and 2 bases from J, leaving 15 bases between. This CDR3 comprises 15 residues. CDR3 in amino acids: CAIRSTASNTGELFF. CDR3 bases: TGTGCCATCCGTTCGACAGCATCTAACACCGGGGAGCTGTTTTTT.

This clonotype was found a few times. The chain links TRBV12-3 or TRBV12-4 to TRBJ2-3; D is possibly TRBD1 (6 bases). Trimming took 6 bases from V and 0 from J, leaving 13 bases between them. This CDR3 region has 15 residues. CDR3 nucleotides: TGTGCCAGCAGAATCGACAGGCCTAGCACAGATACGCAGTATTTT. The encoded protein is CASRIDRPSTDTQYF.

The chain couples TRBV5-5 to TRBJ2-6; D unresolved. This CDR3 has 14 amino acids. Trimming removed 7 bases from V and 0 bases from J, with 8 bases in between. Per germline, CDR1 SGHKS and CDR2 YYEKEE (reference sequence). CDR3 region: CASDPSSGANVLTF. For the CDR3, the DNA is TGTGCCAGCGACCCGAGCTCTGGGGCCAACGTCCTGACTTTC.

The genes are TRBV7-9 and TRBJ1-2, with D maybe TRBD1 (5 bases). V shed 4 bases and J shed 2 bases, with 11 bases lying between them. The CDR3 is 14 residues long. CDR1 SEHNR and CDR2 FQNEAQ come from the germline V gene (reference sequence). In DNA form, the CDR3 reads TGTGCCAGCAGCTCGGGGGGATTCAACTATGGCTACACCTTC. It encodes CASSSGGFNYGYTF.

This clonotype has just a few counts. CDR3 in amino acids: CASSQPGGATNEKLFF. The CDR3, as DNA: TGTGCCAGCAGCCAGCCAGGGGGGGCAACTAATGAAAAACTGTTTTTT. The chain is built from TRBV4-2 and TRBJ1-4, with TRBD1 matching 7 bases. CDR1 and CDR2 (germline): LGHNA, YNFKEQ. There are 16 residues in the CDR3. J was trimmed by 0 bases and V by 3 bases; bases with no gene match: 4.

The chain links TRBV28 to TRBJ2-7, with 8 bases aligning to TRBD2. Germline V gene lookup returns CDR1 MDHEN and CDR2 SYDVKM. The CDR3 covers 17 residues. Unmatched junction bases numbered 12, after V lost 3 bases and J lost 2 bases. DNA of the CDR3: TGTGCCAGCAGTTTGTCTCTAGGGACTAGGGGAACCTACGAGCAGTACTTC. Translation gives CASSLSLGTRGTYEQYF.

This clonotype was observed many times. The rearrangement links TRBV6-5 to TRBJ1-6, with D perhaps TRBD1 (5 bases). Trimming removed 0 bases at V and 7 bases at J, with 13 bases between. This CDR3 has 16 amino acids. Per germline, CDR1 MNHEY and CDR2 SVGAGI. CDR3 sequence reads: CASSYSIRVLNSPLHF. For the CDR3, the DNA is TGTGCCAGCAGTTACTCTATCAGGGTTCTAAATTCACCCCTCCACTTT.

This chain uses TRBV7-9 with TRBJ1-1; 7 bases match TRBD1. The CDR3 is 15 amino acids. After removal of 1 base from V and 7 bases from J, the junction contained 9 bases not matched to a gene. Per the germline V gene, CDR1 is SEHNR and CDR2 is FQNEAQ (reference sequence). This CDR3 is CASSLVWDSRVEAFF. CDR3 bases: TGTGCCAGCAGCTTAGTCTGGGACAGTCGAGTTGAAGCTTTCTTT.

This clonotype showed up many times. This chain joins TRBV7-2 and TRBJ2-2; 7 bases match TRBD1. The CDR3 runs to 16 residues. J gave up 0 bases and V 1 base, and 2 bases lay outside the gene matches. Germline V lookup: CDR1 SGHTA, CDR2 FQGNSA. The CDR3 coding sequence is TGTGCCAGCAGCTTAGTAGGGGGCCCGAACACCGGGGAGCTGTTTTTT. Protein sequence: CASSLVGGPNTGELFF.

CDR3 bases: TGTGCCAGCACCCTACGACGGACTGTCGATGAGCAGTTCTTC. This translates into CASTLRRTVDEQFF. The chain employs TRBV11-1 and TRBJ2-1, with D possibly matching TRBD2 (5 bases). The V end was cut by 7 bases, the J end by 8 bases, with 18 bases between. Germline CDR1 is SGHAT and CDR2 is FQDESV (reference sequence). This CDR3 is 14 amino acids long.

This clonotype showed up just a few times. CDR3 DNA: TGTGCCATCAGTGAGAAGCGGGGGGCCACAGATACGCAGTATTTT. Its protein is CAISEKRGATDTQYF. This chain links TRBV10-3 with TRBJ2-3; 9 bases line up with TRBD2. The CDR3 covers 15 residues. Germline trimming cut 2 bases from V and 2 bases from J; bases unmatched to any gene: 2. Germline V CDR1 and CDR2: ENHRY, SYGVKD.

This clonotype was found many times. The rearrangement links TRBV6-1 to TRBJ2-1; D is tentatively TRBD1 or TRBD2 (5 bases each). CDR3 size: 16 residues. Germline V CDR1 and CDR2: MNHNS, SASEGT. V was clipped by 6 bases and J by 0 bases, with 15 bases between them. The CDR3 coding sequence is TGTGCCAGCAGCCCGGGACCGGTGAGCTCCTACAATGAGCAGTTCTTC. Its translation is CASSPGPVSSYNEQFF.

The chain links TRBV7-9 to TRBJ2-5; the match to TRBD2 covers 8 bases. With 5 bases clipped from V and 5 bases from J, the junction kept 10 bases outside the gene matches. The CDR3 runs 15 residues. Germline V gene lookup returns CDR1 SEHNR and CDR2 FQNEAQ (reference sequence). The CDR3 DNA reads as TGTGCCAGCAGCCCCGGGACTAGGAGTGATGAGACCCAGTACTTC. As protein: CASSPGTRSDETQYF.

This chain links TRBV4-1 with TRBJ2-7, with 9 bases matching TRBD1. Germline V lookup: CDR1 MGHRA, CDR2 YSYEKL. J was trimmed by 3 bases and V by 1 base; bases with no gene match: 13. The CDR3 is 18 amino acids. The CDR3 bases are TGCGCCAGCAGCCAAGGTCGGACAGGGGTCCTTGGGCACTACGAGCAGTACTTC. Translated: CASSQGRTGVLGHYEQYF.

Ten or more counts support this clonotype. The chain combines TRBV20-1 with TRBJ2-7; 7 bases line up with TRBD2. Germline V gene lookup returns CDR1 DFQATT and CDR2 SNEGSKA (reference sequence). V gave up 6 bases and J gave up 4 bases; unmatched junction bases: 15. The CDR3 sequence is 15 residues long. CDR3 nucleotide sequence: TGCAGTGCCTCCCCTGGACTAGTCAAGGGGTACGAGCAGTACTTC. It yields the protein CSASPGLVKGYEQYF.

The rearrangement links TRBV7-3 to TRBJ2-1, with 9 positions matching TRBD2. Per germline, CDR1 SGHTA and CDR2 FQGTGA. CDR3 length: 14 residues. V dropped 5 bases and J dropped 6; count of bases not matched to a gene: 5. The CDR3 nucleotides are TGTGCCAGCAGCCGTAGCGGGAGCACCAATGAGCAGTTCTTC. It encodes CASSRSGSTNEQFF. The whole variable domain, remainder taken from reference TRBV7-3 and TRBJ2-1, is GAGVSQTPSNKVTEKGKYVELRCDPISGHTALYWYRQSLGQGPEFLIYFQGTGAADDSGLPNDRFFAVRPEGSVSTLKIQRTERGDSAVYLCASSRSGSTNEQFFGPGTRLTVL.

The chain links TRBV28 to TRBJ1-2; 8 bases line up with TRBD1. The trim removed 3 bases at V and 7 bases at J, leaving 7 bases unmatched. The CDR3 extends over 14 amino acids. The germline gives CDR1 MDHEN, CDR2 SYDVKM. CDR3 in amino acids: CASSFRGQEGGYTF. The DNA for the CDR3 is TGTGCCAGCAGTTTCAGGGGGCAGGAGGGTGGCTACACCTTC.

J is TRBJ2-2 and V is TRBV7-9; 11 nucleotides agree with TRBD2. V lost 3 bases to trimming and J lost 6 bases; unmatched junction nucleotides: 6. This CDR3 contains 16 residues. The germline V gene has CDR1 SEHNR and CDR2 FQNEAQ (reference sequence). The CDR3, as DNA: TGTGCCAGCAGCTTCCTGACTAGCGGGATCTCCGGGGAGCTGTTTTTT. This translates into CASSFLTSGISGELFF.

V gene TRBV20-1 combines with J gene TRBJ2-1; the D is unclear. Trimming took off 1 base at V and 8 bases at J, with 6 bases between the two ends. Germline CDR1 is DFQATT and CDR2 is SNEGSKA (reference sequence). This CDR3 contains 11 residues. DNA for the CDR3: TGCAGTGCTAGAGGTACCTATGAGCAGTTCTTC. It specifies CSARGTYEQFF.

This clonotype came up many times. V and J are TRBV10-3 and TRBJ2-1, with 7 positions matching TRBD2. Trimming took 4 bases from V and 10 from J; bases not matched to a gene: 1. Germline V lookup: CDR1 ENHRY, CDR2 SYGVKD. The CDR3 spans 11 residues. The DNA of the CDR3 is TGTGCCATCAGTGGCGGGGGAGAGCAGTTCTTC. It specifies CAISGGGEQFF.

This clonotype has just a few counts. The genes are TRBV20-1 and TRBJ2-6; the D is unclear. With 1 base removed from V and 1 base from J, the gap between germline ends came to 8 bases. CDR3 length equals 15 residues. Germline V gene sequence: CDR1 DFQATT, CDR2 SNEGSKA (reference sequence). CDR3 bases: TGCAGTGCTAGAGCTCCAGGTTCTGGGGCCAACGTCCTGACTTTC. As protein: CSARAPGSGANVLTF.

This clonotype has more than one count but fewer than ten. The chain has TRBV9 and TRBJ2-7, with unresolved D. The CDR3 spans 14 residues. Germline V lookup: CDR1 SGDLS, CDR2 YYNGEE. Trimming took 0 bases from V and 6 from J, leaving 13 bases between them. The DNA of the CDR3 is TGTGCCAGCAGCGTAGAAGCCGGATTGGCCGAGCAGTACTTC. Residues: CASSVEAGLAEQYF.

This clonotype was counted ten times or more. The chain links TRBV30 to TRBJ2-5; the D is unclear. This CDR3 comprises 12 residues. The ends were cut back, 2 bases at V and 6 bases at J, with 10 bases in the middle. The germline gives CDR1 GTSNPN, CDR2 SVGIG (reference sequence). The DNA for the CDR3 is TGTGCCTGGAGTTTCACTTTGCAGACCCAGTACTTC. This translates into CAWSFTLQTQYF.

Only a few counts were recorded for this clonotype. The chain is built from TRBV27 and TRBJ2-7; D could derive from TRBD1 or TRBD2 (6 bases each). CDR3 length: 14 amino acids. Germline loops: CDR1 MNHEY, CDR2 SMNVEV (reference sequence). V was cut by 0 bases and J by 4 bases, with 10 bases left in between. CDR3 sequence: CASSLSTGGYEQYF. The CDR3 bases are TGTGCCAGCAGTTTATCGACAGGAGGGTACGAGCAGTACTTC.

This clonotype was counted at least ten times. This sequence joins TRBV3-1 and TRBJ2-7, with 9 bases lining up with TRBD2. The CDR3 extends over 15 amino acids. Germline loops: CDR1 LGHDT, CDR2 YNNKEL (reference sequence). V gave up 5 bases and J gave up 6 bases; unmatched junction bases: 11. In DNA, the CDR3 is TGTGCCAGCAGCGACATCGCGGGAGGGGTTGGCGAGCAGTACTTC. Translated, it gives CASSDIAGGVGEQYF.

This clonotype was seen repeatedly, ten times or more. V is TRBV29-1 and J is TRBJ2-7, with D perhaps TRBD2 (5 bases). Germline lookup yields CDR1 SQVTM and CDR2 ANQGSEA. V gave up 6 bases and J gave up 5 bases, with 17 bases separating them. This CDR3 spans 13 amino acids. The CDR3 nucleotides read TGCAGCGTCGATCTAGCATCGACCCACGAGCAGTACTTC. Protein sequence: CSVDLASTHEQYF.

This clonotype has just a few counts. The V call is TRBV4-3, the J call TRBJ2-1; TRBD2 agrees at 9 bases. Germline V gene sequence: CDR1 LGHNA, CDR2 YSLEER. The length of the CDR3 is 16 residues. J was trimmed by 8 bases and V by 0 bases; bases with no gene match: 8. CDR3 bases: TGCGCCAGCAGCCAAGATTGGGCGGGAGGGCCCCATGAGCAGTTCTTC. It encodes CASSQDWAGGPHEQFF.

This clonotype was counted a few times. The J gene is TRBJ2-1, the V gene TRBV18; D tentatively fits TRBD1 or TRBD2 (6 bases each). The CDR3 is made up of 17 amino acids. Germline V lookup: CDR1 KGHSH, CDR2 LQKENI. The V gene lost 2 bases and the J gene lost 3 bases, with 17 bases spanning the gap. CDR3 sequence: CASSPRGAGWLYNEQFF. The CDR3 bases are TGTGCCAGCTCACCAAGGGGGGCGGGCTGGCTCTACAATGAGCAGTTCTTC. Supplemented by reference TRBV18 and TRBJ2-1, the full variable domain reads NAGVMQNPRHLVRRRGQEARLRCSPMKGHSHVYWYRQLPEEGLKFMVYLQKENIIDESGMPKERFSAEFPKEGPSILRIQQVVRGDSAAYFCASSPRGAGWLYNEQFFGPGTRLTVL.

Points on this clonotype: With a much larger clone just one base away, this may be a read error. The chain couples TRBV7-9 to TRBJ2-3; 7 bases match TRBD1. Germline V gives CDR1 SEHNR, CDR2 FQNEAQ (reference sequence). The CDR3 is 11 amino acids. The CDR3 loop reads CAYRGRDTQYF. The CDR3 DNA follows: TGTGCATACAGGGGAAGAGATACGCAGTATTTT.

This clonotype has a count of ten or more. The chain has TRBV4-1 and TRBJ1-5; 8 bases fit TRBD1. Germline V gene lookup returns CDR1 MGHRA and CDR2 YSYEKL. This CDR3 contains 16 residues. V shed 1 base and J 2 bases; nucleotides not matched to a gene: 4. CDR3 sequence: CASSQGPGGGNQPQHF. The CDR3 DNA reads TGCGCCAGCAGCCAAGGTCCAGGGGGCGGCAATCAGCCCCAGCATTTT.

The chain has TRBV7-8 and TRBJ2-1, with 8 bases matching TRBD2. The germline V gene has CDR1 SGHVS and CDR2 FQNEAQ. The junction had 14 bases not matched to a gene; V was cut back by 1 base and J by 3 bases. CDR3 length equals 19 residues. Here the CDR3 reads CASSLDGGRPTRGYNEQFF. CDR3 sequence (DNA): TGTGCCAGCAGCTTAGACGGCGGGAGGCCTACCAGGGGCTACAATGAGCAGTTCTTC.